This TCR beta chain was identified during a study of spatial heterogeneity in lung cancer. Time point of the sample: sample taken at primary tumor resection. Whole RNA obtained from tumor, nontumor lung or frozen PBMC underwent sequencing without sorting. TCRdb redid the calling of the 5' RACE reads with MiXCR, one entry per CDR3 protein. The data contain some 7,000 distinct CDR3 sequences, 15% to 20% of them seen just once; the ten biggest clones take up about 17%. Germline-derived CDR1 and CDR2 are SQVTM and ANQGSEA. This CDR3 is built from 14 residues. V was shortened by 7 bases and J by 3 bases, with 15 bases between the two germline ends. The table lists this clonotype with a few counts.

Here the sequenced sample was PBMCs, taken at surgery. The chain uses TRBV29-1 and TRBJ2-2, with a possible D match to TRBD2 (5 bases). The TCR originated in a female donor with early-stage non-small cell lung cancer. This chain's CDR3 is CSGRVRGDTGELFF. The CDR3 coding sequence is TGCAGCGGGAGAGTCCGGGGTGACACCGGGGAGCTGTTTTTT.